This record covers a single TCR beta chain. The clone's antigen remains unknown. No base quality information exists; no much larger clone differs at one position. This sample stems from a study of siplizumab effects on memory and regulatory T cells (dated by TCRdb to the late 2010s). At the level of the whole study: The study looked at the effect of siplizumab, an anti-CD2 antibody, on alloreactive T-cell subsets in allogeneic mixed lymphocyte reactions made from human PBMCs. Study-level results and caveats: Sequences below about 10^-5 frequency were poorly captured, so only a minor fraction of alloreactive clones could be mapped to unstimulated subsets. Whether proliferating Tregs from siplizumab cultures were suppressive was not functionally confirmed. Of the alloreactive CD4+ clones that could be mapped, the Treg-derived share averaged roughly 73% with siplizumab compared with 26.9% in control reactions. For roughly 80-95% of proliferating CD4+ or CD8+ clones, no naive or memory phenotype could be assigned. Unstimulated naive T cells appeared to be more diverse than memory T cells, and naive cells seemed to make a substantial contribution to the alloresponse. The cumulative frequency of alloreactive sequences that could be traced back to unstimulated CD4+ memory T cells was significantly reduced by siplizumab.

TCRbeta CDR3 sequencing was performed on sorted unstimulated T cells and on proliferating T cells recovered from mixed lymphocyte reactions. Fresh whole blood from roughly ten HLA-typed healthy donors was used to isolate PBMCs. To map where alloreactive clones came from, unstimulated CD4+ non-regulatory T cells were FACS-sorted. Library creation used the immunoSEQ multiplex PCR assay. Each sample had 80,000 to 100,000 TCR templates assayed by the deep sequencing platform. Genomic DNA extracted from sorted T cells was used for TCRbeta CDR3 sequencing. Concerning the study's data processing: The R programming language was used for the clonal analysis of the TCRbeta CDR3 data. Alloreactive CD4+ and CD8+ clones were defined by comparing unstimulated samples with post-reaction CFSE-low samples. Regulatory or non-regulatory origin of alloreactive CD4+ clones was assigned by matching sequences to the sorted unstimulated Treg and non-Treg repertoires. Here the immuneACCESS table is served through TCRdb, limited to in-frame sequences with V and J called. Missing clones are a known gap in these copies; in checked studies unresolved V genes cover under half, and the rest lacks a known reason. V, J and clone size are taken as reported in that table, and D and trimming were inferred from the DNA itself. In this sample the table shows about 100,000 clones, over 90% of which occur a single time. The ten largest clones capture about 1.4% of the sample.

CDR1 MDHEN and CDR2 SYDVKM were looked up in the germline V gene. Relative to germline, V is 5 bases shorter and J is 1 base shorter, with 14 bases between their ends. There are 15 amino acids in the CDR3, from cysteine to phenylalanine inclusive. Solely the CDR3 DNA is kept, with 45 bases framed from the first base. The specimen sequenced was non-Treg CD4+ T cells sorted from blood. The cell subset or site label corresponds to: FACS-sorted unstimulated CD4+ non-regulatory T cells. This receptor was identified in a human donor in good health. This chain joins TRBV28 to TRBJ1-2; the D gene is perhaps TRBD1, on 6 matching bases. The CDR3: CASSPWTANNYGYTF. The nucleotide sequence reads TGTGCCAGCAGTCCTTGGACAGCGAATAACTATGGCTACACCTTC.